This T cell receptor beta chain was sequenced for a study of control samples from healthy donors and cancer patients. Some clones are missing from TCRdb's copy, which holds only in-frame ones; the method was immunoSEQ multiplex PCR. The profile shows some 220,000 clones, just under 95% of them singletons. V lost 0 bases and J lost 5, with 11 bases in between. Germline CDR1 reads LNHDA; CDR2 reads SQIVND (reference sequence). This CDR3 is built from 15 residues. The J gene is TRBJ1-5, the V gene TRBV19, with a possible D match to TRBD1 (5 bases). Sequences were obtained from blood. The receptor's source is a middle-aged man in good health. Here the CDR3 reads CASSIDRDSDQPQHF. In DNA, the CDR3 is TGTGCCAGTAGTATAGATAGAGACAGCGATCAGCCCCAGCATTTT.